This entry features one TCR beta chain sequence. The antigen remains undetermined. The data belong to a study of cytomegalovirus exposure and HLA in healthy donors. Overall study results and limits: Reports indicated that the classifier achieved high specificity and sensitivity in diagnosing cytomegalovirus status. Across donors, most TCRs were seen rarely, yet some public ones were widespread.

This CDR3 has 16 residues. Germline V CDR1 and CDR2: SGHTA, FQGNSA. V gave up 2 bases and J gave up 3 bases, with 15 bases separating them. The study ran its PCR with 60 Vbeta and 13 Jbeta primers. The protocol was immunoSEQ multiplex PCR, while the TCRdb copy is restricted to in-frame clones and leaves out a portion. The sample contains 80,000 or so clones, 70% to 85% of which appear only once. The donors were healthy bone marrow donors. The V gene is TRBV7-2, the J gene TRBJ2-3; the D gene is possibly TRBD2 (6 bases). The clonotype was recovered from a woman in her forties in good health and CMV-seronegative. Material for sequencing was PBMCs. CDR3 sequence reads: CASSLSSSVDTDTQYF. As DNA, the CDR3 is TGTGCCAGCAGCTTATCCTCTAGCGTCGATACAGATACGCAGTATTTT.